A single T cell receptor (beta chain) is shown here with its context. The antigen remains undetermined. Some clones are missing from TCRdb's copy, which holds only in-frame ones; the method was immunoSEQ multiplex PCR. The sample has 45,000 to 70,000 clones, around 60% seen once. The sample belongs to a study of cytotoxic CD8 clonotypes in ibrutinib-treated CLL. Study-wide context: Treatment had run for a median about 12 months, range 6 to 36, when response samples were taken. General observations from the study: Higher clonality was seen at ibrutinib response and a return toward baseline at progression. Age-matched healthy donor levels were exceeded by baseline clonality, which tracked circulating CD8+ T-cell counts.

In germline, CDR1 is DFQATT, CDR2 SNEGSKA (reference sequence). V lost 3 bases, J lost 3 bases, and 5 bases lay in between. The CDR3 contains 11 residues. Extraction of around 2 micrograms of genomic DNA from cryopreserved PBMCs supplied material for TCR beta libraries. The sequence came from a human donor with chronic lymphocytic leukemia. The input for sequencing was PBMCs, taken after 24 months of ibrutinib treatment. The gene calls are TRBV20-1 and TRBJ2-5, with unresolved D. CDR3 sequence reads: CSARQKETQYF. CDR3 nucleotides: TGCAGTGCTAGGCAGAAAGAGACCCAGTACTTC.